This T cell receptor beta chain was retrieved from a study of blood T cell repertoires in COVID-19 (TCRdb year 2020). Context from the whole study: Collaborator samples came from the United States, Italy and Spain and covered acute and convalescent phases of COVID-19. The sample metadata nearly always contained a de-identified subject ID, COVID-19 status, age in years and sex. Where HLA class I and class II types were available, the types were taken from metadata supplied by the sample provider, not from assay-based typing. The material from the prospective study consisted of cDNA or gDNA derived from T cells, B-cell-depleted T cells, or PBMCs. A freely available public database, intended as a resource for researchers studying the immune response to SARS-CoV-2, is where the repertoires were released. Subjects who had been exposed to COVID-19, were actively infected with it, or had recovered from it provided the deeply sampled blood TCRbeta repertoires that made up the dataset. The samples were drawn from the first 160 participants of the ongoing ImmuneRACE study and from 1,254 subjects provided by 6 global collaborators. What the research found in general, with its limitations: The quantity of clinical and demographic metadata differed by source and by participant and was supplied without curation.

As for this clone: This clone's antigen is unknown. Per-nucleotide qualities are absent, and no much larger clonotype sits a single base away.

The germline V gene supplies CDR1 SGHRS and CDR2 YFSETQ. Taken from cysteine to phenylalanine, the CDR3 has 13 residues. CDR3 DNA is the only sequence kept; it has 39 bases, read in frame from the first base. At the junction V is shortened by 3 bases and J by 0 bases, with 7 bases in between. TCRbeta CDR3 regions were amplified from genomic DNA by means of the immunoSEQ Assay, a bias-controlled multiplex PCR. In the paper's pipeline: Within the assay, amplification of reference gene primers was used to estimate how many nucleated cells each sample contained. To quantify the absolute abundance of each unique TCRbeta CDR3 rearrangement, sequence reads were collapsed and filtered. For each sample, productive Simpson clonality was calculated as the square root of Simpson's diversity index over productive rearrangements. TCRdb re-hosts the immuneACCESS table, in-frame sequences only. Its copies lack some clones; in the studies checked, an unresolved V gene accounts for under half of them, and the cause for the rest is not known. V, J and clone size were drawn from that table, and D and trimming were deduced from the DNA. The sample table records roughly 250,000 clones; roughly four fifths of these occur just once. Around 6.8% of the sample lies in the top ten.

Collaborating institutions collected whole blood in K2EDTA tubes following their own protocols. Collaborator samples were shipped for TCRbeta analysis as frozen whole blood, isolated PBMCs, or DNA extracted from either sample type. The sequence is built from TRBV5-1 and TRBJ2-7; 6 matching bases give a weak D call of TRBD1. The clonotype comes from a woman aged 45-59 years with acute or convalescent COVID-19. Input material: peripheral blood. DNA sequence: TGCGCCAGCAGCTGGGACACCTCCTACGAGCAGTACTTC. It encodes CASSWDTSYEQYF. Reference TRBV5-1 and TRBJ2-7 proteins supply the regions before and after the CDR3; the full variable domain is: KAGVTQTPRYLIKTRGQQVTLSCSPISGHRSVSWYQQTPGQGLQFLFEYFSETQRNKGNFPGRFSGRQFSNSRSEMNVSTLELGDSALYLCASSWDTSYEQYFGPGTRLTVT.